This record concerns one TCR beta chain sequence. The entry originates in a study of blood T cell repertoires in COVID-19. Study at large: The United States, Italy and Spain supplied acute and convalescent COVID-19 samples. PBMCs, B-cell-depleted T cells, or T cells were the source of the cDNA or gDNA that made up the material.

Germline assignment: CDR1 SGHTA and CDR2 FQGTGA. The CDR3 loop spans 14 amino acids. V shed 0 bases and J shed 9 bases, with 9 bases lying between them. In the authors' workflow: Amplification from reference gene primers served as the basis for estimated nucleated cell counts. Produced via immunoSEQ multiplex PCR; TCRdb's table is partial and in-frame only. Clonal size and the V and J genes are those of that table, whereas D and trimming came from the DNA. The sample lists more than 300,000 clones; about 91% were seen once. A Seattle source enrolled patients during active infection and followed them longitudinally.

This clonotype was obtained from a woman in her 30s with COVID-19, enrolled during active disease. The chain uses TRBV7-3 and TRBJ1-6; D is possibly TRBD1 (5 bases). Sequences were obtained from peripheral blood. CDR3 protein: CASSLTGGSSPLHF. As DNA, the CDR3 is TGTGCCAGCAGCTTAACCGGGGGAAGTTCACCCCTCCACTTT.